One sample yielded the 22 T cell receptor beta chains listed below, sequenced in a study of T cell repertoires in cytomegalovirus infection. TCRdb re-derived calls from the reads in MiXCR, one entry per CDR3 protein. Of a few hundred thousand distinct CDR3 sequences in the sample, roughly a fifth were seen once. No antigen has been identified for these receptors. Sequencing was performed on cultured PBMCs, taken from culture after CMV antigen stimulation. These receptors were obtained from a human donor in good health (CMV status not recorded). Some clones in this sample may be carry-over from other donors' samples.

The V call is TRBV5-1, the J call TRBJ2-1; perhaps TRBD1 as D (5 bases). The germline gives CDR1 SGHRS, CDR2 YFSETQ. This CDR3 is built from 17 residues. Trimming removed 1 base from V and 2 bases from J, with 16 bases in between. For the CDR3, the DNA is TGCGCCAGCAGCTTGAGCTCAGGGAACTTCGCCTACAATGAGCAGTTCTTC. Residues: CASSLSSGNFAYNEQFF.

CDR3: CASSSIILSYNEQFF. DNA for the CDR3: TGTGCCAGCAGTTCCATTATTCTTTCCTACAATGAGCAGTTCTTC. J is TRBJ2-1 and V is TRBV6-1; D not certain. Germline V CDR1 and CDR2: MNHNS, SASEGT. V was pared by 5 bases and J by 1 base, with 12 bases between. The CDR3 runs 15 residues.

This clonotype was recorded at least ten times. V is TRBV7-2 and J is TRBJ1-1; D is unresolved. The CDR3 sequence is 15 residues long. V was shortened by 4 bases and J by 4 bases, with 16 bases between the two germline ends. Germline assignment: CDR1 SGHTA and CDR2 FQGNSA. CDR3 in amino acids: CASSSIPRDGTEAFF. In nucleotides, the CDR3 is TGTGCCAGCAGCTCTATACCCCGGGATGGCACTGAAGCTTTCTTT.

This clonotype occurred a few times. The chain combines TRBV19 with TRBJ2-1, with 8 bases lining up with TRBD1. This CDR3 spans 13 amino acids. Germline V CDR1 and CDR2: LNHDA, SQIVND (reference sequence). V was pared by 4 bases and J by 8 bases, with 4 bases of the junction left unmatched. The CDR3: CASSTDRGDEQFF. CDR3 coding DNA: TGTGCCAGTAGTACCGACAGGGGCGATGAGCAGTTCTTC.

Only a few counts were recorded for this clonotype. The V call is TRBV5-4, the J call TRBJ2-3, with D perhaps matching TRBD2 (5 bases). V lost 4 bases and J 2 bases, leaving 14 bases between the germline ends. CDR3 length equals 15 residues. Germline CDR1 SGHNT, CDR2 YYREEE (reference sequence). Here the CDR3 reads CASSILRGLTDTQYF. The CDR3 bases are TGTGCCAGCAGCATCCTTCGCGGGCTCACAGATACGCAGTATTTT.

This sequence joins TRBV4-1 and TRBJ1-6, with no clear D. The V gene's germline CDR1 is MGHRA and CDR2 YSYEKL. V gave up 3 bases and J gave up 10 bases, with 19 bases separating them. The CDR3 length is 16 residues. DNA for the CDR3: TGCGCCAGCAGCCAGACCCTCGGCGGCTCGAGATCACCCCTCCACTTT. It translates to CASSQTLGGSRSPLHF.

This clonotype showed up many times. The CDR3 nucleotides are TGTGCCAGCAGTCCAGGGACTAACACAGATACGCAGTATTTT. It translates to CASSPGTNTDTQYF. The chain combines TRBV28 with TRBJ2-3, with 7 bases that match TRBD2. Germline trimming cut 5 bases from V and 2 bases from J; bases unmatched to any gene: 4. This CDR3 contains 14 residues. Germline V lookup: CDR1 MDHEN, CDR2 SYDVKM.

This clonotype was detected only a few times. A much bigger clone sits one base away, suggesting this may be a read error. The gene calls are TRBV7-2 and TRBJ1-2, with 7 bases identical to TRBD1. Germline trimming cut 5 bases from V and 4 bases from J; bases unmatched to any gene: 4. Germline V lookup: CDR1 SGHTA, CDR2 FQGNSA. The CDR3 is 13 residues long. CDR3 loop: CASSAGQSYGYTF. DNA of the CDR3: TGTGCCAGCAGCGCGGGACAGTCCTATGGCTACACCTTC. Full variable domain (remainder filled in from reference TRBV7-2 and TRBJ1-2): GAGVSQSPSNKVTEKGKDVELRCDPISGHTALYWYRQSLGQGLEFLIYFQGNSAPDKSGLPSDRFSAERTGGSVSTLTIQRTQQEDSAVYLCASSAGQSYGYTFGSGTRLTVV.

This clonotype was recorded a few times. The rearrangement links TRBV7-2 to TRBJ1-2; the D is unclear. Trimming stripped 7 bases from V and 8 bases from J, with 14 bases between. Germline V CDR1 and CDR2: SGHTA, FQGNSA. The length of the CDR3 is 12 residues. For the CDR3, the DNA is TGTGCCAGCACCCCGATGATGGGGGGCTACACCTTC. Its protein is CASTPMMGGYTF.

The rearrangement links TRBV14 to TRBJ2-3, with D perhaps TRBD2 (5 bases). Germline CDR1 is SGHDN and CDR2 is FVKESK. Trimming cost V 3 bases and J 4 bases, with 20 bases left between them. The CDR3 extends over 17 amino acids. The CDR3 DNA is TGTGCCAGCAGCCAGGGTTTAGCGCTTCCCACGGCAGATACGCAGTATTTT. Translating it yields CASSQGLALPTADTQYF. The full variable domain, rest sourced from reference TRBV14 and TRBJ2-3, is EAGVTQFPSHSVIEKGQTVTLRCDPISGHDNLYWYRRVMGKEIKFLLHFVKESKQDESGMPNNRFLAERTGGTYSTLKVQPAELEDSGVYFCASSQGLALPTADTQYFGPGTRLTVL.

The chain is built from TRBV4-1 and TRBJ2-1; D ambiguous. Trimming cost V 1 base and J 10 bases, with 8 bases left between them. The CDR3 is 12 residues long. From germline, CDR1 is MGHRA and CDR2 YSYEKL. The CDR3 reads CASSQVAEEQFF. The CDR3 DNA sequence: TGCGCCAGCAGCCAAGTCGCTGAGGAGCAGTTCTTC.

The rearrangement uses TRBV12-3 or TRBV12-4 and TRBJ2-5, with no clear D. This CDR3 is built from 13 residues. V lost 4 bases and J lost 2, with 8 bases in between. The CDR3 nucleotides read TGTGCCAGCAGTTCCTACGAACAAGAGACCCAGTACTTC. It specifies CASSSYEQETQYF.

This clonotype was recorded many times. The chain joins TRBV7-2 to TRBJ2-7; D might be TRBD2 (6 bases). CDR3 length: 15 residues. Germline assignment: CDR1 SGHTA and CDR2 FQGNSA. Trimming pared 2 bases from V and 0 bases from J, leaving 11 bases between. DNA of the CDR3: TGTGCCAGCAGCTTATTAGAGCGGGCCTCCTACGAGCAGTACTTC. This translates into CASSLLERASYEQYF.

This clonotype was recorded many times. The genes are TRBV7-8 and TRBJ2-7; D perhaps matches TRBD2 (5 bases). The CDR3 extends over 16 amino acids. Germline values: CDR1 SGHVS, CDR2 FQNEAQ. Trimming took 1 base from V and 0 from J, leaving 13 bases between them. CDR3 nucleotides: TGTGCCAGCAGCTTAGGTCCAGCGGCGAGCTCCTACGAGCAGTACTTC. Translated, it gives CASSLGPAASSYEQYF.

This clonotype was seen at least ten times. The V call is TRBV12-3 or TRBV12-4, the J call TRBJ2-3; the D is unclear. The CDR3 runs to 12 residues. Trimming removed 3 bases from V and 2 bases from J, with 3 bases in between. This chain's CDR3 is CASSFNTDTQYF. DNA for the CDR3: TGTGCCAGCAGTTTCAACACAGATACGCAGTATTTT.

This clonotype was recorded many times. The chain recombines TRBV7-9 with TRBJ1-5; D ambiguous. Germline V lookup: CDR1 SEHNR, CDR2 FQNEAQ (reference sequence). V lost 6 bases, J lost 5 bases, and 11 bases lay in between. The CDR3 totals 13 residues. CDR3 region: CASSGVSHQPQHF. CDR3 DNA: TGTGCCAGCAGTGGGGTATCTCATCAGCCCCAGCATTTT.

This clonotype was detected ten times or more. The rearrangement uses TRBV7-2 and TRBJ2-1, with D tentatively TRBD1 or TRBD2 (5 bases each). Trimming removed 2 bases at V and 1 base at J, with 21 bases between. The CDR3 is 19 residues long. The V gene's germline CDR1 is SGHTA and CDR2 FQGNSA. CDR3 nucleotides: TGTGCCAGCAGCTTATCGGGGCCCGCGAGGACCCGGTCCTACAATGAGCAGTTCTTC. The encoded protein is CASSLSGPARTRSYNEQFF.

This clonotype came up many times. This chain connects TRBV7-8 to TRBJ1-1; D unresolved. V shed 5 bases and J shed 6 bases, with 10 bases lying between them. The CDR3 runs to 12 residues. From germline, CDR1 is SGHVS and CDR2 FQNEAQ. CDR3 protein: CASSHEFSEAFF. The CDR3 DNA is TGTGCCAGCAGCCATGAGTTCTCTGAAGCTTTCTTT.

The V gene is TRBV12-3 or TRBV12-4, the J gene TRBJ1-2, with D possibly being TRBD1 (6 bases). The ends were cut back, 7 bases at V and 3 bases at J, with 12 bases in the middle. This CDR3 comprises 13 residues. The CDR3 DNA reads TGTGCCAGCACCTTGGACAGAGACTATGGCTACACCTTC. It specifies CASTLDRDYGYTF.

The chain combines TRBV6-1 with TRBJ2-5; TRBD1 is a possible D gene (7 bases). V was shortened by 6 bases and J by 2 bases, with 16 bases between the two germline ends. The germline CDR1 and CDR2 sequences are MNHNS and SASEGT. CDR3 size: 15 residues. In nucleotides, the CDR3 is TGTGCCAGCAGCGATCCAGGGGGGTATCAAGAGACCCAGTACTTC. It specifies CASSDPGGYQETQYF.

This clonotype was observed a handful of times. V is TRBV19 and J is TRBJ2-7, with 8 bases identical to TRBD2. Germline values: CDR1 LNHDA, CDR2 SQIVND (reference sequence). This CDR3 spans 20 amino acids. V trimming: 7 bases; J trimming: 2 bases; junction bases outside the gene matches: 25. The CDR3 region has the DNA TGTGCCAGTACGCAAATCTCGGGTGCCCAGGTCGGGAGGGACCCCTACGAGCAGTACGTC. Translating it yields CASTQISGAQVGRDPYEQYV.

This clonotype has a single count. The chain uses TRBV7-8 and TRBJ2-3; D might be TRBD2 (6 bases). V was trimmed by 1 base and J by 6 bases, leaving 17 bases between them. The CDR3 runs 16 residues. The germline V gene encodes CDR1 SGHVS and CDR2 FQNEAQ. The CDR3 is CASSLGGLRGRDTQYF. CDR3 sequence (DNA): TGTGCCAGCAGCTTAGGCGGACTACGGGGTCGGGATACGCAGTATTTT.